Listed below are T cell receptor beta chains from one sample, sequenced in a study of cytomegalovirus exposure and HLA in healthy donors. Assay used: immunoSEQ multiplex PCR; TCRdb lists only in-frame clones, some missing. This sample contains 110,000 to 150,000 clones. Sample: PBMCs. Source of these receptors: a woman aged 18 to 35 in good health and CMV-seronegative. CDR3s include the opening cysteine and the closing phenylalanine or tryptophan.

TRBV4-1	TRBJ1-1	CASSQGQGRILAFF
TRBV7-9	TRBJ2-3	CASSLSGMEADTQYF
TRBV30	TRBJ1-4	CAWSVNGRKLFF
TRBV5-5	TRBJ1-2	CASTYSDGGYTF
TRBV7-3	TRBJ2-2	CASSPITGVTGELFF
TRBV21-1	TRBJ2-5	CASSKGQGAQKGQETQYF
TRBV5-5	TRBJ1-4	CASSLDWGSEKLFF
TRBV10-3	TRBJ2-3	CAITSTSGRDTQYF
TRBV19	TRBJ2-7	CASSITDLSGEQYF
TRBV10-3	TRBJ2-1	CAISEGMAGVYNEQFF
TRBV5-1	TRBJ2-5	CASSLRPGGPIEETQYF
TRBV19	TRBJ2-7	CASSLTSAGSYEQYF
TRBV25-1	TRBJ2-4	CASSEWAGRQYF
TRBV7-2	TRBJ2-7	CASSPSSGSSYEQYF
TRBV25-1	TRBJ1-2	CASSGQGRNYGYTF
TRBV27	TRBJ2-1	CASRTGGGNEQFF